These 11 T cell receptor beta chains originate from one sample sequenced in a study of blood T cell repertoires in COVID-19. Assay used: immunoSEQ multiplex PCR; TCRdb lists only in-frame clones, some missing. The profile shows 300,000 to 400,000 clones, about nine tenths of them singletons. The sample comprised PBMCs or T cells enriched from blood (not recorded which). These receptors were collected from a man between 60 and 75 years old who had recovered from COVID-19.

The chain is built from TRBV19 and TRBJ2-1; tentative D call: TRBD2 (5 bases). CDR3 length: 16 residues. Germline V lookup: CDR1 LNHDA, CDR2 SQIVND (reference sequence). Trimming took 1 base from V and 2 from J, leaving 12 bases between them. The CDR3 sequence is CASSIAPQRTYNEQFF. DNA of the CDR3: TGTGCCAGTAGTATAGCCCCCCAGCGGACCTACAATGAGCAGTTCTTC. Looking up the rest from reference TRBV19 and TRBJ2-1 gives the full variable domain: DGGITQSPKYLFRKEGQNVTLSCEQNLNHDAMYWYRQDPGQGLRLIYYSQIVNDFQKGDIAEGYSVSREKKESFPLTVTSAQKNPTAFYLCASSIAPQRTYNEQFFGPGTRLTVL.

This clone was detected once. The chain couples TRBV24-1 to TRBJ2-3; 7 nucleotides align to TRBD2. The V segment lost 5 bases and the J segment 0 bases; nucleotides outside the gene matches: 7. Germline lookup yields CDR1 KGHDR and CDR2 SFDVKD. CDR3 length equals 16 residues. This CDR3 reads CATSVTSATSTDTQYF. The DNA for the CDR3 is TGTGCCACCAGTGTAACTAGCGCGACTAGCACAGATACGCAGTATTTT.

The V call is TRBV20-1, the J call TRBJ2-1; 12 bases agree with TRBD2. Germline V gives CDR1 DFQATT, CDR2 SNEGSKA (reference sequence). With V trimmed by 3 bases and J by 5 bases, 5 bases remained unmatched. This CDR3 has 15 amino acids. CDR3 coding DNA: TGCAGTGCTAGTAGACTAGCGGGGGAGAACAATGAGCAGTTCTTC. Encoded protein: CSASRLAGENNEQFF.

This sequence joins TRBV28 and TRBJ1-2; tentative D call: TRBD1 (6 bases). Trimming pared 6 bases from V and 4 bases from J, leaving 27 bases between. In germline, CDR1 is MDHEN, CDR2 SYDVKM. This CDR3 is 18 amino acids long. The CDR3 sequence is CASSSIGGGGETPYGYTF. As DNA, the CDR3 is TGTGCCAGCAGCTCTATAGGGGGGGGAGGCGAAACCCCCTATGGCTACACCTTC.

DNA for the CDR3: TGTGCCAGTAGAACTAGCGGGAGGGCCAAGGATACGCAGTATTTT. The encoded protein is CASRTSGRAKDTQYF. The chain links TRBV19 to TRBJ2-3; 13 bases map to TRBD2. V dropped 6 bases and J dropped 6; count of bases not matched to a gene: 6. In germline, CDR1 is LNHDA, CDR2 SQIVND (reference sequence). CDR3 size: 15 residues.

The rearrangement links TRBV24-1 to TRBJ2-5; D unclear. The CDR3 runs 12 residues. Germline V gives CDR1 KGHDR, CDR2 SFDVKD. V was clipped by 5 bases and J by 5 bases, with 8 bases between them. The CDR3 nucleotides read TGTGCCACCAGTGCCCACGGGGAGACCCAGTACTTC. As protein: CATSAHGETQYF.

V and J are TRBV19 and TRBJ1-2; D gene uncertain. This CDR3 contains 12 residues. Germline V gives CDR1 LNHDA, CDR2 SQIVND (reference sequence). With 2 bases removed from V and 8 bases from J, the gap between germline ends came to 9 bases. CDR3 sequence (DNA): TGTGCCAGTAGTATACAGGAGGGCGGCTACACCTTC. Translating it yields CASSIQEGGYTF.

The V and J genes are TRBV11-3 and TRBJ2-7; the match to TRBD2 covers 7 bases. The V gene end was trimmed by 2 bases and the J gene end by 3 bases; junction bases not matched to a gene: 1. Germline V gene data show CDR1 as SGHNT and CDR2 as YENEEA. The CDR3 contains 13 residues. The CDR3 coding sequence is TGTGCCAGCAGCTTACGGGGGGACTACGAGCAGTACTTC. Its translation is CASSLRGDYEQYF.

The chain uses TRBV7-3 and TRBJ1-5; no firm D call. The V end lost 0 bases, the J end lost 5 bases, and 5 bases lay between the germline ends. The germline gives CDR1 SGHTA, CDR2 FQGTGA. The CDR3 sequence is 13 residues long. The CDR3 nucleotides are TGTGCCAGCAGCTTAACCCCTGATCAGCCCCAGCATTTT. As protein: CASSLTPDQPQHF.

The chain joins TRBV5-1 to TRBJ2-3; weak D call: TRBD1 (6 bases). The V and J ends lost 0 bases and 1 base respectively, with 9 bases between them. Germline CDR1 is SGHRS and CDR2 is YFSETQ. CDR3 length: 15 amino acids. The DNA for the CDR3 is TGCGCCAGCAGCTTGGACAGGGTGGGCACAGATACGCAGTATTTT. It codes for CASSLDRVGTDTQYF.

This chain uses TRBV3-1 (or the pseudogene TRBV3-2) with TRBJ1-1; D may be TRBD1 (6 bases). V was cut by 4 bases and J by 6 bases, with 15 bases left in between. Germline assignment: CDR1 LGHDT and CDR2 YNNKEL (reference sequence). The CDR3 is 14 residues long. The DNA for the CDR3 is TGTGCCAGCAGCCGGATGGATGGGGGCCCTGAAGCTTTCTTT. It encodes CASSRMDGGPEAFF.